Here is one T cell receptor (beta chain) with its context. What it binds is not known. Any gene name here is a mouse gene name. The read terminates 1 residue before the CDR3 end, so the remaining end is supplied by the germline J gene. This specimen belongs to a study of tissue T cells after allogeneic stem cell transplantation. Findings and limits, study-wide: In patients and mice, blood and spleen missed much of tissue repertoire. Sampling depth was limited, and the cohort was small and clinically varied. Motif-based clustering found tissue-specific repertoire signatures shared across patients, though few clones were shared.

This CDR3 is 15 amino acids long. J was trimmed by 7 bases and V by 6 bases; bases with no gene match: 8. Looked up from germline, CDR1 is FNHDT and CDR2 is SITEND (reference sequence). Time point indicated: mouse harvest day 7 after allogeneic transplant. Each mouse received 10^7 T-cell-depleted marrow cells plus 10^6 splenic CD5+ T cells by tail vein. Tissues came from B6→BALB/c major-mismatch GVHD mice at day 7 or 14. Produced via immunoSEQ multiplex PCR; TCRdb's table is partial and in-frame only. Altogether about 6,700 clones are present, more than 40% being singletons, with the ten largest covering around 7%.

The receptor comes from a female BALB/c mouse given C57BL/6 T cells with graft-versus-host disease after an allogeneic hematopoietic cell transplant. The V and J genes are TRBV19 and TRBJ2-1; TRBD2 agrees at 12 bases. Specimen: gut tissue. CDR3 loop: CASNRDWGARAEQFF. CDR3 DNA, as far as it was read: TGTGCCAGCAATCGGGACTGGGGGGCGCGGGCTGAGCAGTTC.